This TCR beta chain was observed in a study of cytomegalovirus exposure and HLA in healthy donors. Vbeta (60) and Jbeta (13) primers were used in the PCR. In the original analysis: Counted up in a later analysis, unique TCR beta chains came to some 82 million, with about 9.9 million shared. The assay was immunoSEQ multiplex PCR, and TCRdb's table has in-frame clones only and misses some. The V and J calls and the clone size are those of that table, but D and trimming were determined from the DNA. The data contain roughly 56,000 clones, around 87% of them singletons. V lost 6 bases and J lost 1; bases outside the gene matches: 8. Germline V gene sequence: CDR1 MNHEY, CDR2 SVGAGI. CDR3 length equals 15 residues.

This chain uses TRBV6-5 with TRBJ2-7; TRBD1 agrees at 8 bases. The source is a man aged 18-30 years in good health and CMV-seronegative. The sequencing sample was made of PBMCs. In DNA form, the CDR3 reads TGTGCCAGCAGCCAATCAAGGACAGGGTCCTACGAGCAGTACTTC. As protein: CASSQSRTGSYEQYF.